This is a list of T cell receptor beta chains from one sample in a study of blood T cell repertoires in COVID-19. Some clones are missing from TCRdb's copy, which holds only in-frame ones; the method was immunoSEQ multiplex PCR. The sample holds a few hundred thousand clones, around 88% seen once. Source material: PBMCs or T cells enriched from blood (not recorded which). All receptors derive from a woman between 40 and 55 years old with acute COVID-19. Both conserved end residues are part of each CDR3.

cdr3_aa	v_call	j_call
CASSLTSRDRYTGELFF	TRBV5-1	TRBJ2-2
CACKWAGDNSPLHF	TRBV30	TRBJ1-6
CASSLNAGPDNSPLHF	TRBV7-3	TRBJ1-6
CAWRETGQGAHQPQHF	TRBV30	TRBJ1-5
CASSTRQPDQPQHF	TRBV18	TRBJ1-5
CAWNRYGDSPLHF	TRBV30	TRBJ1-6
CASSLAPGQSYGYTF	TRBV5-1	TRBJ1-2
CASSRLDRADGYTF	TRBV5-1	TRBJ1-2
CASGLVLQGRGPQHF	TRBV12-5	TRBJ1-5
CASSKEDRRTRPGQPQHF	TRBV21-1	TRBJ1-5
CASSLTGTGSEAFF	TRBV11-3	TRBJ1-1
CASSPGYTEAFF	TRBV12-3/TRBV12-4	TRBJ1-1
CASSWTGDSSPLHF	TRBV2	TRBJ1-6
CASRLASWATSKNYGYTF	TRBV28	TRBJ1-2
CASSFGSGSYGYTF	TRBV27	TRBJ1-2
CASSVGGGHNEQFF	TRBV9	TRBJ2-1